The following is a T cell receptor beta chain sequence with its context. The antigen is unknown. This CDR3 region has 14 residues. Germline values: CDR1 MNHNS, CDR2 SASEGT. With 0 bases removed from V and 3 bases from J, the gap between germline ends came to 9 bases. These data originate in a study of T cell repertoires in ileal Crohn's disease. Study as a whole: Patients had a median roughly 7.9-year disease duration, and approximately 35% were active smokers. Study conclusions and caveats: High-frequency clones were more common in sorted CD8 than CD4 cells. Compared with non-smokers, active smokers at surgery showed more clonal expansions.

Documented time point: neoterminal ileum biopsy at postoperative endoscopy, about 6 months after surgery. The assay was immunoSEQ multiplex PCR, and TCRdb's table has in-frame clones only and misses some. The sample includes 2,000 to 2,500 clones, roughly 88% of them seen just once. The rearrangement links TRBV6-1 to TRBJ2-7; no firm D call. The origin of this receptor is an adult with Crohn's disease. The sample taken for sequencing was ileal tissue. The CDR3 loop is CASSEARRYYEQYF. CDR3 DNA sequence: TGTGCCAGCAGTGAAGCCCGGCGCTACTACGAGCAGTACTTC.